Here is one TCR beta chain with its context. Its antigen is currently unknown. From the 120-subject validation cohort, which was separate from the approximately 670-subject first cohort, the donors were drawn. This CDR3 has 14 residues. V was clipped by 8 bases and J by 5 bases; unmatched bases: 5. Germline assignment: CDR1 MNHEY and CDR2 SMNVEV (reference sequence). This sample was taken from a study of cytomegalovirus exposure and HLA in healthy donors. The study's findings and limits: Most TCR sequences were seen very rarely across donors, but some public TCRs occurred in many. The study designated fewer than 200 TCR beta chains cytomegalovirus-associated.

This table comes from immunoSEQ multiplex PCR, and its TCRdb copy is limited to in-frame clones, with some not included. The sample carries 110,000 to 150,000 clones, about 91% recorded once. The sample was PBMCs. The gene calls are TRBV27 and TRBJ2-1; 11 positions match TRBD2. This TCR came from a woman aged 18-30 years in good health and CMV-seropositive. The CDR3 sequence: CASGPGLADNEQFF. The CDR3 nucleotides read TGTGCCAGCGGACCGGGACTAGCGGACAATGAGCAGTTCTTC.